These 25 T cell receptor beta chains originate from one sample sequenced in a study of T cell repertoires in cytomegalovirus infection. TCRdb re-called the reads through MiXCR, storing one row per CDR3 protein. Of approximately 990,000 distinct CDR3 sequences in the sample, 31% are singletons; the top ten hold more than 13%. Their specific antigens are unknown. The sample in question was cultured CD8+ T cells from PBMCs, obtained from culture after CMV antigen stimulation. The receptors stem from a human donor in good health (CMV status not recorded). Some clones in this sample may be carry-over from other donors' samples.

The V and J genes are TRBV28 and TRBJ2-3; 10 positions match TRBD2. Germline CDR1 and CDR2: MDHEN and SYDVKM. The CDR3 has 15 residues. The ends lost 6 bases at V and 3 bases at J; junction bases unmatched: 6. CDR3 residues: CASRPERGGTDTQYF. The CDR3 coding sequence is TGTGCCAGCAGGCCCGAGCGGGGGGGGACAGATACGCAGTATTTT. Full variable domain (missing parts from reference TRBV28 and TRBJ2-3): DVKVTQSSRYLVKRTGEKVFLECVQDMDHENMFWYRQDPGLGLRLIYFSYDVKMKEKGDIPEGYSVSREKKERFSLILESASTNQTSMYLCASRPERGGTDTQYFGPGTRLTVL.

The V and J genes are TRBV11-2 and TRBJ1-2, with D uncertain. The V gene lost 5 bases and the J gene lost 6 bases, with 16 bases spanning the gap. Germline loops: CDR1 SGHAT, CDR2 FQNNGV. CDR3 length: 14 residues. The CDR3 DNA sequence: TGTGCCAGCAGCCTCCTGGCGGGCGCGGATGGCTACACCTTC. Translation gives CASSLLAGADGYTF. The complete variable domain, with remaining parts taken from reference TRBV11-2 and TRBJ1-2, reads EAGVAQSPRYKIIEKRQSVAFWCNPISGHATLYWYQQILGQGPKLLIQFQNNGVVDDSQLPKDRFSAERLKGVDSTLKIQPAKLEDSAVYLCASSLLAGADGYTFGSGTRLTVV.

This clonotype was found a few times. The chain links TRBV20-1 to TRBJ1-5; maybe TRBD1 (6 bases). V lost 6 bases to trimming and J lost 1 base, with 25 bases between them. The CDR3 spans 18 residues. The germline gives CDR1 DFQATT, CDR2 SNEGSKA (reference sequence). In DNA, the CDR3 is TGCAGTGCCCCCGGTCGCTTAGCAGGGGAATTGAGCAATCAGCCCCAGCATTTT. It encodes CSAPGRLAGELSNQPQHF.

The chain has TRBV15 and TRBJ1-2; TRBD1 aligns across 8 bases. J lost 2 bases, V lost 6 bases, and 5 bases had no gene match. Germline CDR1 and CDR2: LNHNV and YYDKDF (reference sequence). This CDR3 is 14 amino acids long. CDR3: CATSHDRGNYGYTF. The CDR3 nucleotides are TGTGCCACCAGTCACGACAGGGGCAACTATGGCTACACCTTC.

The CDR3 DNA follows: TGTGCCAGCACCCCTCCCGGGGATTTCTTT. As protein: CASTPPGDFF. The V gene is TRBV9, the J gene TRBJ1-1, with no clear D. V dropped 6 bases and J dropped 13 bases, with 13 bases sitting between them. Germline V gene data show CDR1 as SGDLS and CDR2 as YYNGEE. The CDR3 is made up of 10 amino acids. Looking up the rest from reference TRBV9 and TRBJ1-1 gives the full variable domain: DSGVTQTPKHLITATGQRVTLRCSPRSGDLSVYWYQQSLDQGLQFLIQYYNGEERAKGNILERFSAQQFPDLHSELNLSSLELGDSALYFCASTPPGDFFGQGTRLTVV.

This clonotype was recorded many times. The chain employs TRBV6-6 and TRBJ1-2, with 8 nucleotides matching TRBD1. There are 13 residues in the CDR3. Per germline, CDR1 MNHNY and CDR2 SVGAGI (reference sequence). The V and J ends lost 10 bases and 5 bases, in that order; junction bases with no gene match: 9. CDR3 residues: CATSGQEAYGYTF. CDR3 DNA sequence: TGTGCCACTTCGGGACAGGAGGCATATGGCTACACCTTC.

About this clonotype itself: One end of the junction fails to match germline, which may point to a read error. The V gene is TRBV7-2, the J gene TRBJ1-1; possible D gene TRBD1, 6 bases. The V gene's germline CDR1 is SGHTA and CDR2 FQGNSA. The length of the CDR3 is 12 residues. Written as DNA, the CDR3 is TGTGCCAGCAGCTTAACAGGGATTGAAGGTTTCTTT. Translation gives CASSLTGIEGFF.

The chain has TRBV20-1 and TRBJ1-6; no definite D call. The CDR3 is 17 residues long. Germline V gene data show CDR1 as DFQATT and CDR2 as SNEGSKA (reference sequence). The V gene lost 6 bases and the J gene lost 0 bases, with 18 bases spanning the gap. The CDR3 spells CSAMTRGVSSYNSPLHF. The CDR3 DNA sequence: TGCAGTGCCATGACACGGGGTGTAAGCTCCTATAATTCACCCCTCCACTTT.

The table lists this clonotype with a few counts. Written as DNA, the CDR3 is TGTGCCAGCAGCCCAAAGAATTCTGATTGGAACACTGAAGCTTTCTTT. This gives the protein CASSPKNSDWNTEAFF. The rearrangement links TRBV7-6 to TRBJ1-1; unclear D gene. Germline loops: CDR1 SGHVS, CDR2 FNYEAQ. This CDR3 spans 16 amino acids. With 5 bases removed from V and 1 base from J, the gap between germline ends came to 17 bases.

This clonotype was seen a few times. The genes are TRBV2 and TRBJ2-3, with TRBD2 matching 10 bases. This CDR3 has 17 residues. The germline CDR1 and CDR2 sequences are SNHLY and FYNNEI. Trimming removed 9 bases from V and 5 bases from J; junction bases left unmatched: 17. CDR3 bases: TGTGCCAGAAACAGAGAAATAGCGGGGGGCTTTGAAGATACGCAGTATTTT. Translating it yields CARNREIAGGFEDTQYF.

The chain has TRBV6-6 and TRBJ1-6; D gene ambiguous. The CDR3 runs 19 residues. The V gene lost 6 bases and the J gene lost 0 bases, with 21 bases spanning the gap. Germline values: CDR1 MNHNY, CDR2 SVGAGI (reference sequence). The CDR3, as DNA: TGTGCCAGCAGCTGGACCGGAGAAGATCCCAGCTCCTATAATTCACCCCTCCACTTT. This translates into CASSWTGEDPSSYNSPLHF.

The chain recombines TRBV25-1 with TRBJ2-7; a possible D gene is TRBD1 (5 bases). V gave up 1 base and J gave up 3 bases, with 13 bases separating them. Germline-derived CDR1 and CDR2 are MGHDK and SYGVNS. The CDR3 extends over 15 amino acids. This chain's CDR3 is CASSEWERGLYEQYF. In nucleotides, the CDR3 is TGTGCCAGCAGTGAATGGGAAAGGGGTCTCTACGAGCAGTACTTC.

This chain joins TRBV19 and TRBJ1-4, with D possibly TRBD1 on 5 matching bases. Germline V gene sequence: CDR1 LNHDA, CDR2 SQIVND (reference sequence). Trimming stripped 9 bases from V and 8 bases from J, with 13 bases between. The CDR3 is 12 residues long. CDR3 sequence (DNA): TGTGCCAGCGCCCCGGGGCCCGAAAAACTGTTTTTT. This sequence encodes CASAPGPEKLFF.

In this sample, this clonotype turned up a few times. The chain links TRBV9 to TRBJ1-5, with D maybe TRBD1 (5 bases). The V gene's germline CDR1 is SGDLS and CDR2 YYNGEE. Between the trimmed V and J ends, which lost 1 base and 7 bases, there was a span of 12 bases. This CDR3 has 14 residues. CDR3 residues: CASSVMGHGQPQHF. Written as DNA, the CDR3 is TGTGCCAGCAGCGTAATGGGGCATGGACAGCCCCAGCATTTT.

This clonotype was counted many times. The chain uses TRBV7-2 and TRBJ2-1, with D possibly matching TRBD1 (6 bases). Germline-derived CDR1 and CDR2 are SGHTA and FQGNSA. Trimming shortened V by 5 bases and J by 0 bases, and 14 bases separated the two germline ends. The CDR3 spans 16 residues. The CDR3 sequence is CASSLRTASSYNEQFF. For the CDR3, the DNA is TGTGCCAGCAGCCTTCGGACAGCGAGCTCCTACAATGAGCAGTTCTTC.

J is TRBJ2-7 and V is TRBV27, with a possible D match to TRBD2 (7 bases). Trimming took 6 bases from V and 2 from J, leaving 14 bases between them. Germline V gene sequence: CDR1 MNHEY, CDR2 SMNVEV (reference sequence). The CDR3 loop spans 14 amino acids. DNA for the CDR3: TGTGCCAGCAGGGGGGGGGCCAACACCTACGAGCAGTACTTC. Protein sequence: CASRGGANTYEQYF.

This clonotype has ten or more counts. The chain links TRBV7-8 to TRBJ1-1; D is possibly TRBD1 (5 bases). The V gene's germline CDR1 is SGHVS and CDR2 FQNEAQ. The CDR3 loop spans 14 amino acids. Trimming took 5 bases from V and 0 from J, leaving 10 bases between them. CDR3 coding DNA: TGTGCCAGCAGCGGGGGACCTATGAACACTGAAGCTTTCTTT. It is translated as CASSGGPMNTEAFF. Full variable domain (outside the CDR3, taken from reference TRBV7-8 and TRBJ1-1): GAGVSQSPRYKVAKRGQDVALRCDPISGHVSLFWYQQALGQGPEFLTYFQNEAQLDKSGLPSDRFFAERPEGSVSTLKIQRTQQEDSAVYLCASSGGPMNTEAFFGQGTRLTVV.

The chain employs TRBV20-1 and TRBJ2-5; D uncertain. The V end lost 6 bases, the J end lost 5 bases, and 13 bases lay between the germline ends. CDR3 size: 12 residues. The germline V gene has CDR1 DFQATT and CDR2 SNEGSKA (reference sequence). DNA of the CDR3: TGCAGTGCGGGTGGTGCGTGGGAGACCCAGTACTTC. This gives the protein CSAGGAWETQYF.

As regards this clonotype: A much larger clone differs by one base, so this may be a read error. The chain employs TRBV7-6 and TRBJ2-1; 10 nucleotides match TRBD2. The germline CDR1 and CDR2 sequences are SGHVS and FNYEAQ. The CDR3 length is 15 residues. CDR3 coding DNA: TGTGTCAGCAGCTTATACAGCGGGGGGGACAATGAGCAGTTCTTC. It translates to CVSSLYSGGDNEQFF.

In regard to this clonotype: Sequence at one end of the junction differs from germline and may be a read error. The chain couples TRBV2 to TRBJ1-5; D remains ambiguous. Per the germline V gene, CDR1 is SNHLY and CDR2 is FYNNEI. The CDR3 has 11 residues. The CDR3 DNA reads TGTGCCAGCTGTGAGAATCAGCCCCAGCATTTT. Protein: CASCENQPQHF.

This chain links TRBV12-3 or TRBV12-4 with TRBJ1-5; the match to TRBD1 covers 11 bases. This CDR3 region has 16 residues. V dropped 5 bases and J dropped 6; count of bases not matched to a gene: 9. The CDR3 DNA reads TGTGCCAGCAGTCCCGATGGACAGGGGGCAATTCAGCCCCAGCATTTT. This gives the protein CASSPDGQGAIQPQHF.

This chain joins TRBV6-5 and TRBJ1-2, with 7 bases that match TRBD1. CDR1 MNHEY and CDR2 SVGAGI come from the germline V gene. The CDR3 extends over 12 amino acids. V lost 4 bases and J lost 9; bases outside the gene matches: 5. The CDR3 nucleotides are TGTGCCAGCAGTTCAGACAGGGCATGCTACACCTTC. Protein: CASSSDRACYTF.

This clonotype showed up just a few times. The gene calls are TRBV6-2 or TRBV6-3 and TRBJ2-1, with D possibly TRBD2 on 6 matching bases. CDR3 length equals 15 residues. Deletions cut 2 bases from V and 2 bases from J, with 10 bases between. Germline-derived CDR1 and CDR2 are MNHEY and SVGEGT. The CDR3 region has the DNA TGTGCCAGCAGTTACCTGACGGGGGCCTACAATGAGCAGTTCTTC. Protein product: CASSYLTGAYNEQFF.

The chain employs TRBV15 and TRBJ1-5; maybe TRBD1 (5 bases). The germline CDR1 and CDR2 sequences are LNHNV and YYDKDF (reference sequence). Trimming took off 7 bases at V and 6 bases at J, with 16 bases between the two ends. The CDR3 is made up of 14 amino acids. DNA of the CDR3: TGTGCCACCACGGGGCCCGGGGGGGGTCAGCCCCAGCATTTT. It translates to CATTGPGGGQPQHF. Complete variable domain (other parts from reference TRBV15 and TRBJ1-5): DAMVIQNPRYQVTQFGKPVTLSCSQTLNHNVMYWYQQKSSQAPKLLFHYYDKDFNNEADTPDNFQSRRPNTSFCFLDIRSPGLGDTAMYLCATTGPGGGQPQHFGDGTRLSIL.

The table lists this clonotype with a few counts. The chain is built from TRBV4-3 and TRBJ2-3; the D is unclear. The CDR3 is 17 amino acids. V lost 3 bases and J 0 bases, leaving 16 bases between the germline ends. From germline, CDR1 is LGHNA and CDR2 YSLEER. The CDR3 is CASSHTRYDGSTDTQYF. The CDR3 DNA reads TGCGCCAGCAGCCATACCCGATATGACGGCAGCACAGATACGCAGTATTTT.